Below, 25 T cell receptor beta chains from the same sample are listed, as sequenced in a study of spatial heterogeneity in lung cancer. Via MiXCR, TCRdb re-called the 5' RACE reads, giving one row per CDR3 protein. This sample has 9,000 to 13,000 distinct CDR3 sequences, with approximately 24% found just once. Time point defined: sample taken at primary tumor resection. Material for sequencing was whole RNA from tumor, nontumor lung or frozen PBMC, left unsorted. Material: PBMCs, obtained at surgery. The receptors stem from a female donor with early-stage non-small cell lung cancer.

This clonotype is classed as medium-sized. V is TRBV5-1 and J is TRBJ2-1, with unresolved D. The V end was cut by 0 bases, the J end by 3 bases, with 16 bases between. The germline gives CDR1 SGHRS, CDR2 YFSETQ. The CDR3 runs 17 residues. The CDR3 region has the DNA TGCGCCAGCAGCTTGGTCGCCCGAAGGAAAAGCTACAATGAGCAGTTCTTC. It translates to CASSLVARRKSYNEQFF. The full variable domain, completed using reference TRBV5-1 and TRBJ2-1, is KAGVTQTPRYLIKTRGQQVTLSCSPISGHRSVSWYQQTPGQGLQFLFEYFSETQRNKGNFPGRFSGRQFSNSRSEMNVSTLELGDSALYLCASSLVARRKSYNEQFFGPGTRLTVL.

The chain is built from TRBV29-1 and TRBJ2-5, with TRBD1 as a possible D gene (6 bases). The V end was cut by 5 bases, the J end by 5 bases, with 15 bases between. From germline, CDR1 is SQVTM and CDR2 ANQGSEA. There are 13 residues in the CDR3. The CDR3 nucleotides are TGCAGCGTTACGGGACAAAACGTTGAGACCCAGTACTTC. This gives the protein CSVTGQNVETQYF.

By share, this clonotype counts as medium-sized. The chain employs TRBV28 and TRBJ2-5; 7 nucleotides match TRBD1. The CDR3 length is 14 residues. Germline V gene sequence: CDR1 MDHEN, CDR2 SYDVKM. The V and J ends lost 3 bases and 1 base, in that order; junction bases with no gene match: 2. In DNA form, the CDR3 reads TGTGCCAGCAGTTTTTGGGACAGCCAAGAGACCCAGTACTTC. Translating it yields CASSFWDSQETQYF.

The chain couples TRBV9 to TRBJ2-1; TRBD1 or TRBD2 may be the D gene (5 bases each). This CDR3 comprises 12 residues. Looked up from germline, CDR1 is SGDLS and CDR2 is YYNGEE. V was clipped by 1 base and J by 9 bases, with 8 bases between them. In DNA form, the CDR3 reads TGTGCCAGCAGCGTACATGGGGGTGAGCAGTTCTTC. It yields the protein CASSVHGGEQFF.

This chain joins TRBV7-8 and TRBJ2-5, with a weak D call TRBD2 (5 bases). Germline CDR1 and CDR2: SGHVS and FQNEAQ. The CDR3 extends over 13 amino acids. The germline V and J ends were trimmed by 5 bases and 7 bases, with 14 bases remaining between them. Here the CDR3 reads CASSPRGFGTQYF. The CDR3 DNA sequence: TGTGCCAGCAGCCCCCGGGGTTTCGGGACCCAGTACTTC.

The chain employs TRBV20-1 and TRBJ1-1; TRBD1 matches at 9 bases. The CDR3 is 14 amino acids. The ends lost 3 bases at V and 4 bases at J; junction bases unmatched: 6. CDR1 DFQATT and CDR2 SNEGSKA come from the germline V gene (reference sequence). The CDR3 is CSARMGQGGTEAFF. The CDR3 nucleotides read TGCAGTGCTAGGATGGGACAGGGAGGCACTGAAGCTTTCTTT.

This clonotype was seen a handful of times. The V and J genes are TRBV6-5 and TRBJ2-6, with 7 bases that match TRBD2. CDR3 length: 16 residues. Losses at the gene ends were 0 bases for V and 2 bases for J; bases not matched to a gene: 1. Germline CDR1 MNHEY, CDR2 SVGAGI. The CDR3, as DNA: TGTGCCAGCAGTTACTCGGGGGGGGCTGGGGCCAACGTCCTGACTTTC. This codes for CASSYSGGAGANVLTF.

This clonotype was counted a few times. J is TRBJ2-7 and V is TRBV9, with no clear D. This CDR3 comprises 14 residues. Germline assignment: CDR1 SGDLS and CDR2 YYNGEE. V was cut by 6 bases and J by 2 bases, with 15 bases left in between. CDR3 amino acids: CASTPGGVPYEQYF. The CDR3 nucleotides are TGTGCCAGCACCCCCGGCGGCGTTCCCTACGAGCAGTACTTC.

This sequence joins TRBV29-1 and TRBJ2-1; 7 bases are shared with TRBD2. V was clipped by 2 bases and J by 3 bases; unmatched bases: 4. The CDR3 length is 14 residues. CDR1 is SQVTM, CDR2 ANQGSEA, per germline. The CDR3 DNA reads TGCAGCGTTGAACCGGGACTACTCTACAATGAGCAGTTCTTC. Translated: CSVEPGLLYNEQFF.

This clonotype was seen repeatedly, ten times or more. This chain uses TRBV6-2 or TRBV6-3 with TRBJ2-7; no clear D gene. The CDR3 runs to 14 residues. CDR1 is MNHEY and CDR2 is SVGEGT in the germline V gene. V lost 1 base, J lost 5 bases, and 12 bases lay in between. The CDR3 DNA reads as TGTGCCAGCAGTTACTGGACGGAAGGGCACGAGCAGTACTTC. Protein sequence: CASSYWTEGHEQYF.

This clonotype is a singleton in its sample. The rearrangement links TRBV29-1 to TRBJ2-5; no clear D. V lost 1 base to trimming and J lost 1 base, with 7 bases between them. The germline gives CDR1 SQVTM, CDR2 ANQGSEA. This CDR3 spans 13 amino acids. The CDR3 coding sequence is TGCAGCGTTGAAGGGGTGGTCCAAGAGACCCAGTACTTC. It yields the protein CSVEGVVQETQYF.

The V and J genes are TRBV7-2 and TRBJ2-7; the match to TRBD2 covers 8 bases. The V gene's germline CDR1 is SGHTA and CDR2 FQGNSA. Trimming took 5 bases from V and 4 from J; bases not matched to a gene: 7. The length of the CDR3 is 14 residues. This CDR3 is CASSPASGLYEQYF. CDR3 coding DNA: TGTGCCAGCAGCCCGGCTAGCGGGCTATACGAGCAGTACTTC. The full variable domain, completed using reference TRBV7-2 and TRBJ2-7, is GAGVSQSPSNKVTEKGKDVELRCDPISGHTALYWYRQSLGQGLEFLIYFQGNSAPDKSGLPSDRFSAERTGGSVSTLTIQRTQQEDSAVYLCASSPASGLYEQYFGPGTRLTVT.

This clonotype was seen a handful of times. The CDR3 DNA is TGTGCCAGCAGCAGAGGGCTAGCGGGAGGACCCTCCTACAATGAGCAGTTCTTC. Amino acid sequence: CASSRGLAGGPSYNEQFF. The chain joins TRBV7-2 to TRBJ2-1; 11 bases agree with TRBD2. This CDR3 contains 18 residues. The J segment lost 0 bases and the V segment lost 5 bases, leaving 9 bases of the junction unmatched. Per the germline V gene, CDR1 is SGHTA and CDR2 is FQGNSA.

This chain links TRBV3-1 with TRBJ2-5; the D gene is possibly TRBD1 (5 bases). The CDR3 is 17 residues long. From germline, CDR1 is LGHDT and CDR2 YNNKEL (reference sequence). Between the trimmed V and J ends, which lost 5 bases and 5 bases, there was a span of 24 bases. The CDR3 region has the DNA TGTGCCAGCAGCAATGTAGTTGTGACAGCCGGTGGGGAGACCCAGTACTTC. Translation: CASSNVVVTAGGETQYF.

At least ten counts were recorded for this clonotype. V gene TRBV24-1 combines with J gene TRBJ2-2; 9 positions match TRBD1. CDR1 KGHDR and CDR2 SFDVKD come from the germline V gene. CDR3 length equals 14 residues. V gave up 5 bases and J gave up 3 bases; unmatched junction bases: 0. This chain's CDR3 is CATSGDRDTGELFF. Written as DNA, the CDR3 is TGTGCCACCAGTGGGGACAGGGACACCGGGGAGCTGTTTTTT.

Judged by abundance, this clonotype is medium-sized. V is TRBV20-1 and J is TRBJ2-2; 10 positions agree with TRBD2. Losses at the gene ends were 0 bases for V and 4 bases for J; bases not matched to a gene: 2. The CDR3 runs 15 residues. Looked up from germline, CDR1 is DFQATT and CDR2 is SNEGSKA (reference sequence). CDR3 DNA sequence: TGCAGTGCTAGAGAAAGCGGGAGGGTCACCGGGGAGCTGTTTTTT. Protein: CSARESGRVTGELFF.

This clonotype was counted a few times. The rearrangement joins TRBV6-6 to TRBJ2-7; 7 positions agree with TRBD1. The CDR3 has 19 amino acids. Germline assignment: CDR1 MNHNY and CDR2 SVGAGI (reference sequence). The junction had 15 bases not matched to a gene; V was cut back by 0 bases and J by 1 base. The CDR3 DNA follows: TGTGCCAGCAGTTACTCCCCTCCCTACAGGGGCACTAGGTCCTACGAGCAGTACTTC. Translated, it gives CASSYSPPYRGTRSYEQYF.

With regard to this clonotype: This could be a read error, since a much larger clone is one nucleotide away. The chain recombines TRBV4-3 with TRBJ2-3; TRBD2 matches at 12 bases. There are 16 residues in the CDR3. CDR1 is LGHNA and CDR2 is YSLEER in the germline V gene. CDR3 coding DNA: TGCGCCAGCAGCCAAGATCTAGCGGGAGGGCCAGATACGCTGTATTTT. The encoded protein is CASSQDLAGGPDTLYF.

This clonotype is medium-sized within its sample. The DNA for the CDR3 is TGCGCCAGCAGCTCTGGACTAGCGGCCCAAGAGACCCAGTACTTC. Residues: CASSSGLAAQETQYF. The gene calls are TRBV5-1 and TRBJ2-5, with 10 nucleotides matching TRBD2. From germline, CDR1 is SGHRS and CDR2 YFSETQ. This CDR3 is 15 amino acids long. The V segment lost 3 bases and the J segment 1 base; nucleotides outside the gene matches: 3.

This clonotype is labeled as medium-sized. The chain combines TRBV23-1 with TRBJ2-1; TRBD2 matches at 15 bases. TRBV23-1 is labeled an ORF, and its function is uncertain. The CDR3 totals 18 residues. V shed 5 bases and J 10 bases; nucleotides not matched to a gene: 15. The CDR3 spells CASSRYGTSGRTRSEQFF. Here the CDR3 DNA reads TGCGCCAGCAGTAGGTACGGGACTAGCGGGAGGACCCGTTCGGAGCAGTTCTTC.

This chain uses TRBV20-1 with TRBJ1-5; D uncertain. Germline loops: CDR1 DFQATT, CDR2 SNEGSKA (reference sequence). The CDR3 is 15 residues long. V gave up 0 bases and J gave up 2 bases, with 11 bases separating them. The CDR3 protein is CSARDSGYGNQPQHF. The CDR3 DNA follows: TGCAGTGCTAGAGATTCGGGTTATGGCAATCAGCCCCAGCATTTT.

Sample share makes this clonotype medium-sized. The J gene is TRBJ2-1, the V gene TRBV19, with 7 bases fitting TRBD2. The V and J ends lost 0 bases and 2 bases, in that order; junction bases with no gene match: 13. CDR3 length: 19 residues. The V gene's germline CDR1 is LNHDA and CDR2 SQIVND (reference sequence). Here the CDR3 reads CASSIDPFGASGTYNEQFF. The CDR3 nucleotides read TGTGCCAGTAGTATAGATCCTTTCGGGGCTAGCGGAACCTACAATGAGCAGTTCTTC. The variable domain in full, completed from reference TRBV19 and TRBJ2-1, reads DGGITQSPKYLFRKEGQNVTLSCEQNLNHDAMYWYRQDPGQGLRLIYYSQIVNDFQKGDIAEGYSVSREKKESFPLTVTSAQKNPTAFYLCASSIDPFGASGTYNEQFFGPGTRLTVL.

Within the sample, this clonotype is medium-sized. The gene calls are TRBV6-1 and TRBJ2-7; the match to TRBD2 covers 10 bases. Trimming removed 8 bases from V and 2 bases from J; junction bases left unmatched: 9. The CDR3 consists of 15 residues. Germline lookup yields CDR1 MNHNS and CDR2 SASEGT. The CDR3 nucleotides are TGTGCCAGCGGAGCCTCTAGCGGGGGACCCTACGAGCAGTACTTC. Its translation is CASGASSGGPYEQYF.

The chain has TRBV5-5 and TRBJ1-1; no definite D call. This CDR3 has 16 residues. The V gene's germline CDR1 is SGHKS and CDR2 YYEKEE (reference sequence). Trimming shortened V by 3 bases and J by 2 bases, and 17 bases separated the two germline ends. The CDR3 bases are TGTGCCAGCAGCTCGGCCGCGCGGGGATATAACACTGAAGCTTTCTTT. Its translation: CASSSAARGYNTEAFF.

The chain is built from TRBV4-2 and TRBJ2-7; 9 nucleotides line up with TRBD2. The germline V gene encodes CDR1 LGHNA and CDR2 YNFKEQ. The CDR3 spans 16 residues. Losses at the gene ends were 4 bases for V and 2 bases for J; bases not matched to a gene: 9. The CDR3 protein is CASSPGGLAGTYEQYF. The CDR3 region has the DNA TGTGCCAGCAGCCCCGGTGGGCTAGCGGGGACCTACGAGCAGTACTTC.